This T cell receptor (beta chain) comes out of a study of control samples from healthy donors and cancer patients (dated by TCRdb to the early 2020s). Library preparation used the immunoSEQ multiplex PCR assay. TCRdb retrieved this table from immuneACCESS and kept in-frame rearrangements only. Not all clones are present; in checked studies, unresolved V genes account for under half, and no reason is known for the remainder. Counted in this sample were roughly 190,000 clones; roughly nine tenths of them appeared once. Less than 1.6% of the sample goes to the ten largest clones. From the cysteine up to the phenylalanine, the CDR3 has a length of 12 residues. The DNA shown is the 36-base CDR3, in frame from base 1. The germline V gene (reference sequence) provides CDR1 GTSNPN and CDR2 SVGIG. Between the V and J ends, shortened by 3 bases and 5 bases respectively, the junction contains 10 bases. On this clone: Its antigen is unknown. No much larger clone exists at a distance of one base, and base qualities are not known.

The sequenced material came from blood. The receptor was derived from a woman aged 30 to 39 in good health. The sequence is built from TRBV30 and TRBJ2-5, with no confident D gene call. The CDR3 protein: CAWRYTFETQYF. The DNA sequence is TGTGCCTGGAGATATACATTTGAGACCCAGTACTTC.